This T cell receptor beta chain is drawn from a study of long-term antiretroviral therapy in people with HIV. Study-level points and caveats: Pre-ART expanded TRB clones stayed dominant throughout, though often decreasing after ART. Transplant donor controls retained higher diversity, though diversity increased after ART.

In each sample, roughly 0.95-10 million cryopreserved PBMC were present before DNA extraction. Survey level was the resolution at which the v3.0 immunoSEQ assay ran. The sequencing target was about 35,000-55,000 T-cell genomes per sample. Measured with immunoSEQ multiplex PCR; TCRdb has only the in-frame clones, and not every one. The table records 19,000 or so clones, 70% to 90% of them present only once. The CDR3 has 16 amino acids. Trimming left V 0 bases short and J 4 bases short, with 16 bases between. In germline, CDR1 is SGHNT, CDR2 YYREEE (reference sequence). This clone was observed a handful of times. Its antigen is unknown.

The specimen was unsorted PBMCs, collected 0.3 years before starting antiretroviral therapy. V and J are TRBV5-4 and TRBJ2-5, with a weak D call TRBD1 (7 bases). The source is a man aged 45-65 years with HIV. For the CDR3, the DNA is TGTGCCAGCAGCTTGGCCCTATCAGGGGGGCGAGAGACCCAGTACTTC. Translating gives CASSLALSGGRETQYF.